The entry below describes one T cell receptor (beta chain). Its antigen is still unknown. No much larger clone is present one base from it, and per-base qualities are unavailable. The library was prepared using PCR. Data came from an Illumina HiSeq 2500. To reduce PCR and sequencing biases, unique molecular identifiers were built into the TCR beta cDNA libraries. Per 1 to 10 million input T cells, approximately 500,000 cDNA molecules were obtained, such that each molecule approximated one T cell. The same protocol used for the earlier healthy control dataset was applied to prepare and sequence the patient libraries. Samples belonging to the same batch were prepared together, multiplexed and sequenced on a shared HiSeq lane. The source study handled its data this way. Raw barcoded reads were processed with MIGEC, discarding single-read molecular identifier groups before consensus assembly and CDR3 extraction. Clonotype tables were post-analysed with VDJtools, and diversity was normalized by down-sampling all datasets to the smallest sample size. To correct batch-related cross-sample contamination, repertoire overlap clustering matched CDR3 amino acid sequences but not nucleotide sequences. Through fastp at Q25 and MiXCR, TCRdb rebuilt clones from the public reads, retaining in-frame beta chains. Every distinct CDR3 protein forms one entry, paired with its most common genes and DNA. TCRdb, rather than the study authors, made the V and J calls. The sample table shows about 560,000 distinct CDR3 sequences, and 44% are seen once. The biggest ten clones account for under 2% of the sample.

There are 13 amino acids in the CDR3, from cysteine to phenylalanine inclusive. Just CDR3 DNA is preserved here, 39 bases in frame from base 1. At the junction V is shortened by 5 bases and J by 5 bases, with 11 bases in between. The data originate from a study of post-analysis software for immune sequencing data (dated by TCRdb to between 2015 and 2016). Regarding the complete study: Relapsing-remitting, secondary progressive and progressive-relapsing multiple sclerosis were recorded as disease courses, and subtype annotation was lacking for some patients. The multiple sclerosis patient repertoires were compared with 11 previously published healthy control repertoires from donors aged about 6 to 26 years. A subset of samples was prepared in parallel using single-end sample barcoding, then pooled and co-amplified after Illumina adapter ligation.

To demonstrate the VDJtools post-analysis software, the study profiled TCR beta repertoires from the peripheral blood of about a dozen young patients with multiple sclerosis. The patients with multiple sclerosis were children and adolescents between about 6 and 15 years of age. General conclusions and limits of the study: Strong co-clustering of samples prepared in the same batch was shown by direct clustering with F measure, prompting a batch-effect correction. Roughly 5 TRBV segments, including TRBV5-6, TRBV5-1 and TRBV20-1, were significantly more frequent in patients than controls. Normalized Chao1 diversity was significantly lower in multiple sclerosis patients than controls, suggesting substantial peripheral T-cell clonal expansion. The control group was slightly older than the multiple sclerosis patient group.

The clonotype was recovered from a girl aged 5 to 17 with multiple sclerosis. Recombination connected TRBV12-3 or TRBV12-4 to TRBJ2-3; TRBD1 is a weak D gene call, 6 bases matching. Sequencing was carried out using blood. The CDR3 region has the sequence CASSPGQQDTQYF. DNA sequence: TGTGCCAGCAGTCCCGGACAGCAAGATACGCAGTATTTT.